This is a list of T cell receptor beta chains from one sample in a study of T cell repertoires in aging, cancer and after chemotherapy. Each CDR3 protein gets one entry after TCRdb re-called the multiplex PCR reads with MiXCR. Of 8,700 or so distinct CDR3 sequences in the sample, approximately 25% were seen once. The specimen sequenced was blood. These TCRs come from a human donor in good health. The CDR3 runs from the conserved cysteine through the conserved F or W. The order of the fields is clone size, J gene, V gene, D gene, CDR3 protein, CDR3 DNA. D genes are given only for firm matches. Only part of the rows carry a size: once, few, many, or a class if the clone is expanded.

- | TRBJ1-6 | TRBV14 | TRBD1 | CASSQLPGQINSPLHF | TGTGCCAGCAGCCAACTACCGGGACAGATCAATTCACCCCTCCACTTT
- | TRBJ1-1 | TRBV6-2/TRBV6-3 | TRBD1 | CASRMAGGGTEAFF | TGTGCCAGCAGAATGGCAGGGGGCGGGACTGAAGCTTTCTTT
- | TRBJ2-1 | TRBV27 | TRBD2 | CASYPGGVWDEQFF | TGTGCCAGCTATCCCGGGGGGGTCTGGGATGAGCAGTTCTTC
medium-sized | TRBJ2-2 | TRBV6-1 | TRBD1 | CASSRDRLTAGELFF | TGTGCCAGCAGCCGGGACAGGTTAACGGCCGGGGAGCTGTTTTTT
- | TRBJ1-5 | TRBV18 | - | CASSGSNQPQHF | TGTGCCAGCTCAGGGAGCAATCAGCCCCAGCATTTT
once | TRBJ2-7 | TRBV20-1 | TRBD2 | CSARRLAGYEQYF | TGCAGTGCTCGCCGACTAGCGGGGTACGAGCAGTACTTC
medium-sized | TRBJ2-7 | TRBV4-3 | - | CASSQENRASYEQYF | TGCGCCAGCAGCCAAGAGAACAGGGCCTCCTACGAGCAGTACTTC
medium-sized | TRBJ2-7 | TRBV6-2/TRBV6-3 | TRBD1 | CASSYSIGTGVTYEQYF | TGTGCCAGCAGTTACTCGATTGGAACAGGGGTGACCTACGAGCAGTACTTC
- | TRBJ2-1 | TRBV20-1 | TRBD2 | CSAHDRGGPSYNEQFF | TGCAGTGCCCATGACCGGGGAGGGCCGTCCTACAATGAGCAGTTCTTC
- | TRBJ2-5 | TRBV7-2 | TRBD2 | CASSFRLAETQETQYF | TGTGCCAGCAGCTTCAGACTAGCGGAGACCCAAGAGACCCAGTACTTC
few | TRBJ2-5 | TRBV6-5 | TRBD2 | CASSQTLAGPETQYF | TGTGCCAGCAGTCAAACACTAGCGGGACCAGAGACCCAGTACTTC
medium-sized | TRBJ1-2 | TRBV29-1 | TRBD1 | CSVLDRAHGYTF | TGCAGCGTTCTAGACAGGGCCCATGGCTACACCTTC
few | TRBJ2-1 | TRBV5-6 | TRBD2 | CASSLDLISGTSVANEQFF | TGTGCCAGCAGCTTGGACCTTATTTCCGGGACTAGCGTAGCCAATGAGCAGTTCTTC
few | TRBJ2-6 | TRBV7-2 | TRBD1 | CASSFDRVTAGANVLTF | TGTGCCAGCAGCTTCGACAGGGTCACGGCGGGGGCCAACGTCCTGACTTTC
few | TRBJ2-4 | TRBV7-2 | - | CASSISGYGKNIQYF | TGTGCCAGCAGCATCTCGGGTTACGGCAAAAACATTCAGTACTTC
- | TRBJ2-2 | TRBV2 | TRBD2 | CASSSGTSEAGELFF | TGTGCCAGCAGTAGCGGGACTAGCGAGGCCGGGGAGCTGTTTTTT
few | TRBJ2-7 | TRBV19 | TRBD1 | CASRKDRASPYEQYF | TGTGCCAGTAGAAAAGACAGGGCGTCTCCATACGAGCAGTACTTC
medium-sized | TRBJ1-2 | TRBV20-1 | - | CSALARSGYTF | TGCAGTGCGCTGGCGAGGTCTGGCTACACCTTC
few | TRBJ2-5 | TRBV7-2 | TRBD2 | CASSLTGTSAETQYF | TGTGCCAGCAGCTTGACCGGGACTAGTGCAGAGACCCAGTACTTC
few | TRBJ2-2 | TRBV7-9 | TRBD1 | CASSTNRDRRGTGELFF | TGTGCCAGCAGCACCAACCGGGACAGGAGGGGCACCGGGGAGCTGTTTTTT
medium-sized | TRBJ2-7 | TRBV30 | - | CAWRGRSYEQYF | TGTGCCTGGAGGGGGCGTAGCTACGAGCAGTACTTC
medium-sized | TRBJ1-5 | TRBV20-1 | TRBD1 | CSVPTGTGAPYSNQPQHF | TGCAGCGTACCTACCGGGACAGGGGCTCCTTATAGCAATCAGCCCCAGCATTTT
few | TRBJ2-7 | TRBV7-3 | - | CASSLGASKVYEQYF | TGTGCCAGCAGCTTAGGGGCTAGTAAGGTTTACGAGCAGTACTTC
few | TRBJ2-7 | TRBV12-3/TRBV12-4 | TRBD2 | CASRLAGGTTYEQYF | TGTGCCAGCAGGTTAGCGGGAGGAACAACCTACGAGCAGTACTTC
few | TRBJ1-4 | TRBV19 | - | CASRDEGKEEKLFF | TGTGCCAGTAGGGACGAGGGAAAAGAGGAAAAACTGTTTTTT
- | TRBJ2-1 | TRBV20-1 | - | CSARDGPGVYNEQFF | TGCAGTGCTAGAGATGGTCCGGGAGTCTACAATGAGCAGTTCTTC
medium-sized | TRBJ2-7 | TRBV27 | - | CASSTILSSSYEQYF | TGTGCCAGCAGCACCATCCTATCCAGCTCCTACGAGCAGTACTTC
medium-sized | TRBJ2-5 | TRBV6-5 | - | CASSYSGLAVPPLHF | TGTGCCAGCAGTTACTCTGGCCTAGCTGTACCTCCTCTTCACTTC
few | TRBJ1-1 | TRBV19 | TRBD1 | CASSIRGLTEAFF | TGTGCCAGTAGTATAAGGGGGCTGACTGAAGCTTTCTTT
few | TRBJ2-3 | TRBV6-1 | - | CASTSSIGGTGADTQYF | TGTGCCAGCACCTCAAGCATCGGGGGCACGGGAGCAGATACGCAGTATTTT
- | TRBJ1-5 | TRBV12-3/TRBV12-4 | - | CASSEIGLVGEQPQHF | TGTGCCAGCAGTGAAATTGGGCTGGTGGGAGAGCAGCCCCAGCATTTT
- | TRBJ1-1 | TRBV25-1 | TRBD1 | CASGTGTGMNTEAFF | TGTGCCAGCGGAACCGGGACAGGTATGAACACTGAAGCTTTCTTT
medium-sized | TRBJ1-6 | TRBV28 | TRBD1 | CASSPRWTGRNSPLHF | TGTGCCAGCAGCCCCAGATGGACAGGGCGGAATTCACCCCTCCACTTT
- | TRBJ2-1 | TRBV20-1 | TRBD2 | CSAQGGAGGVNEQFF | TGCAGTGCCCAGGGAGGGGCGGGAGGGGTGAATGAGCAGTTCTTC
- | TRBJ2-1 | TRBV19 | TRBD2 | CASSTLAGNEQFF | TGTGCCAGTAGTACCTTAGCGGGAAATGAGCAGTTCTTC
few | TRBJ2-2 | TRBV5-1 | - | CASTIKNRENPQAGELFF | TGCGCCAGTACGATAAAAAACAGGGAAAATCCCCAGGCCGGGGAGCTGTTTTTT
few | TRBJ1-4 | TRBV4-3 | TRBD1 | CASSFRGRSEKLFF | TGCGCCAGCAGTTTCAGGGGGCGCAGTGAAAAACTGTTTTTT
- | TRBJ1-1 | TRBV27 | TRBD1 | CASSFGTGNTEAFF | TGTGCCAGCAGTTTTGGGACAGGCAACACTGAAGCTTTCTTT
- | TRBJ2-1 | TRBV4-3 | - | CASSHSGMYNEQFF | TGCGCCAGCAGCCACTCCGGGATGTACAATGAGCAGTTCTTC
few | TRBJ2-1 | TRBV19 | TRBD2 | CASSIVGLAGFNEQFF | TGTGCCAGTAGTATAGTTGGACTAGCGGGTTTCAATGAGCAGTTCTTC
medium-sized | TRBJ2-3 | TRBV7-9 | TRBD2 | CASSSERDRTDTQYF | TGTGCCAGCAGCTCGGAGCGGGACCGCACAGATACGCAGTATTTT